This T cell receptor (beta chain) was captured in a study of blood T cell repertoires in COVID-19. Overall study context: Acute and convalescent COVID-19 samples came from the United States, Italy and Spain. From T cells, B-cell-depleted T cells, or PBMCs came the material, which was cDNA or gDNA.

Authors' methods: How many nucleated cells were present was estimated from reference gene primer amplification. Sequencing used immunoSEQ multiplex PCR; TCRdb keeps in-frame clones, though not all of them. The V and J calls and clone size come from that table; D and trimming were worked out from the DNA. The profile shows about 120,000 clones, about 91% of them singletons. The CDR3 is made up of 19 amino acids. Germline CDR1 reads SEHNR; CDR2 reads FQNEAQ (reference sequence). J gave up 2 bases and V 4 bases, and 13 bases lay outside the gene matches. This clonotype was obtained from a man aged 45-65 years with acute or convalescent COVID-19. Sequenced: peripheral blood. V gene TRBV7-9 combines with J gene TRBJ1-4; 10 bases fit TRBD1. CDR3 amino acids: CASSSRLRTGGLTNEKLFF. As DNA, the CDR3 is TGTGCCAGCAGCTCGCGTCTTAGGACAGGGGGTTTGACTAATGAAAAACTGTTTTTT.